This T cell receptor (beta chain) was identified during a study of OX40 agonist ivuxolimab in advanced cancers. About the full investigation: Ivuxolimab was a fully human IgG2 agonistic monoclonal antibody targeting the costimulatory receptor OX40 (CD134). In the dose-escalation cohort, roughly 82% of patients were male, and the mean age was roughly 60 years with a range of roughly 20 to 85. Partial responses occurred in three dose-escalation patients: two with cutaneous melanoma and one with hepatocellular carcinoma. The point of sequencing TCRbeta in the periphery was to test whether ivuxolimab changed TCR sequence diversity and drove clonal T-cell expansion. Intravenous ivuxolimab was administered to patients every 2 weeks at six dose levels: 0.01, 0.1, 0.3, 1.5, 3 and 10 mg/kg. Prior anti-PD-1, anti-PD-L1 or anti-CTLA-4 therapy was permitted, and checkpoint inhibitors had been received by around 40% of dose-escalation patients. The paper describes the monotherapy dose-escalation part (N of about 47 patients) of the phase I trial of ivuxolimab. Of the approximately 53 patients in dose escalation, some 19 had hepatocellular carcinoma, some 15 had melanoma, 9 had renal cell carcinoma and 9 had head and neck cancer.

With respect to this clone: Its target antigen remains unknown. Within one base of it there is no much larger clone, and no base qualities were kept.

CDR1 SNHLY and CDR2 FYNNEI were looked up in the germline V gene. The CDR3 goes from the cysteine to the phenylalanine over 12 residues. The kept DNA is CDR3 alone, 36 bases in frame from the first base. V is clipped by 7 bases and J by 6 bases, and the sequence between their germline boundaries is 11 bases long. What the work shows at the level of the full study, not this receptor alone: Low levels of normalized T-cell clonal expansion were also seen in some patients who did not respond. On average, CD8+ T cells showed more expanded clones than CD4+ T cells after ivuxolimab. At doses of 0.1 to 3.0 mg/kg, clonal expansion of both CD4+ and CD8+ blood T cells was observed from baseline to week 6. The antigen specificity of the peripheral T cells that underwent clonal expansion was not determined. In the 0.1-3.0 mg/kg groups, partial responders were among the patients with the lowest normalized peripheral clonal expansion, particularly in CD8+ T cells.

For sequencing of the TCRbeta CDR3 region, genomic DNA was extracted from the sorted cells. The immunoSEQ Assay was used for sequencing of TCRbeta CDR3 regions. Here the immuneACCESS table is served through TCRdb, limited to in-frame sequences with V and J called. Missing clones are a known gap in these copies; in checked studies unresolved V genes cover under half, and the rest lacks a known reason. In this sample the table shows about 100,000 clones, about four fifths of which occur a single time. The top ten clones comprise approximately 5% of the sample. The trial excluded patients who had a history of autoimmune disease or who were on systemic immunosuppression. Peripheral blood for TCR sequencing was drawn from every dose cohort at baseline, at cycle 4 day 1 and at cycle 7 day 1. The samples were drawn from a first-in-human, open-label, multicenter phase I dose-escalation trial of ivuxolimab. Adults with locally advanced or metastatic melanoma, renal cell, hepatocellular, or head and neck squamous cell carcinoma were enrolled in the trial. Before TCR sequencing, CD4+ T cells and CD8+ T cells from peripheral blood were sorted into separate populations.

The sequencing used CD4+ or CD8+ T cells sorted from blood, collected in a trial of the OX40 agonist ivuxolimab. The sequence derives from an adult with an advanced solid tumor such as melanoma, head and neck, liver or kidney cancer. The rearranged chain carries TRBV2 and TRBJ2-3; the D gene identity is not certain. Here is the DNA: TGTGCCAGCACCCTCCTGCGGGATACGCAGTATTTT. Protein translation: CASTLLRDTQYF.